The T cell receptor beta chain under discussion was sequenced for a study of T cell changes during pregnancy in multiple sclerosis. V lost 0 bases, J lost 4 bases, and 13 bases lay in between. There are 16 residues in the CDR3. In germline, CDR1 is LGHNA, CDR2 YSLEER. Some clones are missing from TCRdb's copy, which holds only in-frame ones; the method was immunoSEQ multiplex PCR. The sample lists over 50,000 clones; about 90% were seen once. The sample consisted of peripheral blood, taken in the third trimester of pregnancy. The sequence came from a female donor in good health, enrolled as a control in a pregnancy study. V is TRBV4-3 and J is TRBJ2-1, with D possibly matching TRBD2 (6 bases). The CDR3 region has the DNA TGCGCCAGCAGCCAAGAGGCGGGGCCAGAATACAATGAGCAGTTCTTC. Its translation is CASSQEAGPEYNEQFF.